A single sample is the source of the 23 T cell receptor beta chains below, sequenced in a study of regulatory T cells in long-lasting Graves disease. Indicated time point: newly diagnosed GD, antithyroid drugs for less than 3 months. RNA extracted from PBMCs served as the sequencing template. Building of the TCR beta libraries involved iRepertoire HTBI primers and Arm-PCR of CDR3 regions. MiXCR, applied by TCRdb to the multiplex PCR reads, yields one record per CDR3 protein. The sample lists fewer than 550,000 distinct CDR3 sequences, about 16% seen once, with roughly 25% in the top ten. These same records also appear under a second study, on T cells in Graves' hyperthyroidism and ophthalmopathy.

Material: peripheral blood mononuclear cells (PBMCs), obtained at new diagnosis, from a patient treated with antithyroid drugs. These TCRs come from a woman aged 35 to 59 with Graves disease.

The chain employs TRBV6-2 or TRBV6-3 and TRBJ2-3; D possibly corresponds to TRBD2 (6 bases). The CDR3 contains 15 residues. The ends were cut back, 4 bases at V and 6 bases at J, with 17 bases in the middle. Germline CDR1 is MNHEY and CDR2 is SVGEGT. In DNA form, the CDR3 reads TGTGCCAGCAGTTTACAGGAGGGCCTAGGGGATACGCAGTATTTT. Amino acids: CASSLQEGLGDTQYF.

This clonotype was recorded at least ten times. The rearrangement joins TRBV18 to TRBJ2-7; 12 bases line up with TRBD1. The CDR3 spans 15 residues. Germline V lookup: CDR1 KGHSH, CDR2 LQKENI. V dropped 3 bases and J dropped 4; count of bases not matched to a gene: 4. The chain's CDR3 is CASSPPGQGAYEQYF. The DNA for the CDR3 is TGTGCCAGCTCACCGCCGGGACAGGGGGCATACGAGCAGTACTTC.

This clonotype appeared a few times. The rearrangement joins TRBV5-4 to TRBJ2-7; D is possibly TRBD1 (7 bases). V shed 4 bases and J shed 3 bases, with 23 bases lying between them. CDR3 length: 17 amino acids. Looked up from germline, CDR1 is SGHNT and CDR2 is YYREEE (reference sequence). The CDR3 DNA reads as TGTGCCAGCAGCCAGGGGGGATCCGGACAGGTATTCTACGAGCAGTACTTC. Protein product: CASSQGGSGQVFYEQYF.

This clonotype showed up many times. This chain connects TRBV5-1 to TRBJ2-7, with a possible D match to TRBD2 (6 bases). V shed 0 bases and J shed 4 bases, with 17 bases lying between them. Germline CDR1 reads SGHRS; CDR2 reads YFSETQ. CDR3 length: 16 residues. The DNA of the CDR3 is TGCGCCAGCAGCTTGGAACGGAGGGCCTTAGGGTACGAGCAGTACTTC. Amino acids: CASSLERRALGYEQYF.

There are a few counts of this clonotype. This chain links TRBV3-1 with TRBJ1-6; 7 bases agree with TRBD1. The CDR3 has 15 residues. The junction had 8 bases not matched to a gene; V was cut back by 6 bases and J by 6 bases. The V gene's germline CDR1 is LGHDT and CDR2 YNNKEL (reference sequence). Written as DNA, the CDR3 is TGTGCCAGCAGACAGGGGAACGGGATTAATTCACCCCTCCACTTT. Protein: CASRQGNGINSPLHF. The whole variable domain, filled in from reference TRBV3-1 and TRBJ1-6, reads DTAVSQTPKYLVTQMGNDKSIKCEQNLGHDTMYWYKQDSKKFLKIMFSYNNKELIINETVPNRFSPKSPDKAHLNLHINSLELGDSAVYFCASRQGNGINSPLHFGNGTRLTVT.

The chain couples TRBV10-3 to TRBJ2-5; D not certain. Deletions cut 0 bases from V and 1 base from J, with 6 bases between. The CDR3 covers 14 residues. Per the germline V gene, CDR1 is ENHRY and CDR2 is SYGVKD. The CDR3 DNA is TGTGCCATCAGTGAGTCGAACAGCCAAGAGACCCAGTACTTC. Translation gives CAISESNSQETQYF.

This clonotype has only a few counts. This sequence joins TRBV11-2 and TRBJ2-2; 7 bases are shared with TRBD2. J was trimmed by 0 bases and V by 5 bases; bases with no gene match: 12. The CDR3 runs to 18 residues. Germline-derived CDR1 and CDR2 are SGHAT and FQNNGV. The CDR3 is CASSVAWGGGPNTGELFF. The CDR3 DNA follows: TGTGCCAGCAGCGTCGCCTGGGGCGGGGGTCCGAACACCGGGGAGCTGTTTTTT.

The chain carries TRBV5-5 and TRBJ2-1; D remains unclear. The V gene lost 6 bases and the J gene lost 1 base, with 11 bases spanning the gap. This CDR3 is built from 14 residues. Per germline, CDR1 SGHKS and CDR2 YYEKEE (reference sequence). The CDR3: CASKRDGSYNEQFF. Here the CDR3 DNA reads TGTGCCAGCAAACGTGACGGGTCCTACAATGAGCAGTTCTTC.

The genes are TRBV5-1 and TRBJ1-4, with TRBD1 identical over 9 bases. The junction had 13 bases not matched to a gene; V was cut back by 0 bases and J by 13 bases. The CDR3 extends over 16 amino acids. CDR1 is SGHRS, CDR2 YFSETQ, per germline. The CDR3: CASSLGLRTGARPLFF. The CDR3 nucleotides are TGCGCCAGCAGCTTGGGTCTACGGACAGGGGCCCGGCCACTGTTTTTT.

In regard to this clonotype: A read error may produce the germline difference seen at one junction end. The CDR3 nucleotides are TGTGCCAGCAGTCCCATGAGAGGTGTGGGCCAAGAGACCCAGTACTTC. Residues: CASSPMRGVGQETQYF. V gene TRBV5-1 combines with J gene TRBJ2-5, with no clear D. This CDR3 spans 16 amino acids. Germline V gene data show CDR1 as SGHRS and CDR2 as YFSETQ.

This clonotype was found many times. The rearrangement links TRBV2 to TRBJ1-4; D is perhaps TRBD1 (5 bases). Germline V gene lookup returns CDR1 SNHLY and CDR2 FYNNEI. Trimming took off 8 bases at V and 0 bases at J, with 16 bases between the two ends. The CDR3 runs 16 residues. The CDR3 spells CASRPDSLPTNEKLFF. The CDR3 DNA follows: TGTGCCAGCCGTCCAGACAGCCTCCCAACTAATGAAAAACTGTTTTTT.

This clonotype was counted between two and nine times. J is TRBJ1-1 and V is TRBV13, with a possible D match to TRBD1 (5 bases). CDR3 size: 13 residues. Trimming took 6 bases from V and 6 from J, leaving 14 bases between them. The germline CDR1 and CDR2 sequences are PRHDT and FYEKMQ (reference sequence). As DNA, the CDR3 is TGTGCCAGCAGGATGCCGGGGGGAGCTGAAGCTTTCTTT. Translating it yields CASRMPGGAEAFF.

On this clonotype itself: This may arise from a read error, as a much more abundant clone is one base away. This chain's CDR3 is CASSAPPEGDTEAFF. CDR3 nucleotide sequence: TGTGCCAGCAGTGCCCCCCCGGAGGGGGACACTGAAGCTTTCTTT. V and J are TRBV2 and TRBJ1-1; TRBD1 might be the D (6 bases). Germline values: CDR1 SNHLY, CDR2 FYNNEI. V lost 4 bases and J lost 3, with 15 bases in between. This CDR3 region has 15 residues.

The chain links TRBV9 to TRBJ2-1, with D possibly TRBD2 on 6 matching bases. V was cut by 0 bases and J by 8 bases, with 12 bases left in between. CDR1 is SGDLS and CDR2 is YYNGEE in the germline V gene. This CDR3 contains 14 residues. The CDR3 spells CASSVDEGRHEQFF. Written as DNA, the CDR3 is TGTGCCAGCAGCGTAGATGAGGGGAGGCATGAGCAGTTCTTC.

This clonotype occurred a few times. J is TRBJ1-1 and V is TRBV6-1; TRBD1 is a possible D gene (6 bases). From germline, CDR1 is MNHNS and CDR2 SASEGT. Trimming took off 6 bases at V and 4 bases at J, with 15 bases between the two ends. The CDR3 runs 14 residues. CDR3 DNA: TGTGCCAGCAGAAAGGGAGGGGGGATCACTGAAGCTTTCTTT. Translating gives CASRKGGGITEAFF.

This clonotype was seen ten or more times. The chain carries TRBV3-1 and TRBJ1-6; D gene unclear. Per germline, CDR1 LGHDT and CDR2 YNNKEL (reference sequence). This CDR3 is 15 amino acids long. V was shortened by 0 bases and J by 6 bases, with 9 bases between the two germline ends. DNA of the CDR3: TGTGCCAGCAGCCAAGAGAGAAGCCCTAATTCACCCCTCCACTTT. The encoded protein is CASSQERSPNSPLHF.

This clonotype turned up a few times. A junction boundary mismatches the germline segment, possibly from a read error. The rearrangement links TRBV27 to TRBJ1-6; weak D call: TRBD1 (5 bases). The germline CDR1 and CDR2 sequences are MNHEY and SMNVEV (reference sequence). The length of the CDR3 is 15 residues. The CDR3 nucleotides read TGTGCCATCAGTGAGCCCGGGACGAGAAATTCACCCCTCCACTTT. It specifies CAISEPGTRNSPLHF.

This clonotype occurred many times. The V and J genes are TRBV2 and TRBJ1-2; D gene unclear. This CDR3 has 12 amino acids. Per germline, CDR1 SNHLY and CDR2 FYNNEI. Trimming removed 7 bases at V and 3 bases at J, with 9 bases between. The DNA for the CDR3 is TGTGCCAGCAACGCTGTGGACTATGGCTACACCTTC. This sequence encodes CASNAVDYGYTF.

This clonotype was detected many times. The J gene is TRBJ2-3, the V gene TRBV6-1; no firm D call. V lost 5 bases to trimming and J lost 4 bases, with 7 bases between them. Germline V gene data show CDR1 as MNHNS and CDR2 as SASEGT. CDR3 length: 12 amino acids. The CDR3 bases are TGTGCCAGCAGTAATGTGGCAGATACGCAGTATTTT. Translated: CASSNVADTQYF.

This clonotype was seen at least ten times. The chain couples TRBV18 to TRBJ2-7, with a weak D call TRBD2 (5 bases). CDR3 length equals 15 residues. The germline gives CDR1 KGHSH, CDR2 LQKENI. Trimming pared 3 bases from V and 1 base from J, leaving 13 bases between. The CDR3 bases are TGTGCCAGCTCACCGGCGGGTCGGGTTTCCTACGAGCAGTACTTC. Translating it yields CASSPAGRVSYEQYF.

In this sample, this clonotype turned up a few times. The V call is TRBV9, the J call TRBJ1-2; 7 positions match TRBD1. The CDR3 runs 14 residues. The J segment lost 4 bases and the V segment lost 4 bases, leaving 7 bases of the junction unmatched. Germline-derived CDR1 and CDR2 are SGDLS and YYNGEE. The CDR3, as DNA: TGTGCCAGCAGCCCCGGGGACAGCGGCTATGGCTACACCTTC. This codes for CASSPGDSGYGYTF.

This clonotype was found a few times. V and J are TRBV18 and TRBJ2-6; unclear D gene. The V end lost 2 bases, the J end lost 2 bases, and 4 bases lay between the germline ends. There are 14 residues in the CDR3. CDR1 KGHSH and CDR2 LQKENI come from the germline V gene. CDR3 region: CASSPATGANVLTF. As DNA, the CDR3 is TGTGCCAGCTCACCAGCAACTGGGGCCAACGTCCTGACTTTC.

The chain is built from TRBV20-1 and TRBJ1-5; 12 positions agree with TRBD1. The CDR3 covers 20 residues. J was trimmed by 1 base and V by 6 bases; bases with no gene match: 19. CDR1 and CDR2 (germline): DFQATT, SNEGSKA (reference sequence). The CDR3, as DNA: TGCAGTGCCCTTCAGCCCCAGGGACAGGGGGCTCTAAGAAGCAATCAGCCCCAGCATTTT. Translated, it gives CSALQPQGQGALRSNQPQHF.